A selection of T cell receptor beta chains follows, all from one sample in a study of CD4 T cells in relation to SARS-CoV-2 and coronaviruses. Some clones are missing from TCRdb's copy, which holds only in-frame ones; the method was immunoSEQ multiplex PCR. The sample comprises tens of thousands of clones, roughly 88% of which are singletons, and roughly 3% rests with the top ten. The source material was memory CD4+ T cells from PBMCs. All receptors derive from an adult with COVID-19. CDR3s include the opening cysteine and the closing phenylalanine or tryptophan. D genes are given only for firm matches. Not every row has a clone size; where given, it reads once, few, many or a size class.

clone_size d_call j_call v_call cdr3_nt cdr3_aa
- - TRBJ1-2 TRBV19 TGTGCCAGTAGACCAACCCGACAGATACTTAACTATGGCTACACCTTC CASRPTRQILNYGYTF
- - TRBJ1-4 TRBV7-2 TGTGCCAGCAGCTTAGGTTTCAGTTTTAATGAAAAACTGTTTTTT CASSLGFSFNEKLFF
- - TRBJ2-4 TRBV11-2 TGTGCCAGCAGCTCCTACCTCTCGGGGGCCAAAAACATTCAGTACTTC CASSSYLSGAKNIQYF
- - TRBJ2-5 TRBV4-1 TGCGCCAGCAGCCGAACTCCCGGGGAGACCCAGTACTTC CASSRTPGETQYF
- - TRBJ2-1 TRBV30 TGTGCCTGGACTGACGGGAGATTTGATCGTGAGCAGTTCTTC CAWTDGRFDREQFF
- TRBD1 TRBJ2-1 TRBV5-1 TGCGCCAGCACTATAACAGGACAGGGGTTGTTGAATGAGCAGTTCTTC CASTITGQGLLNEQFF
- - TRBJ2-2 TRBV12-2 TGTGCAAGTCGCTTAGCGCCCAGTTACAGAGCTAACACCGGGGAGCTGTTTTTT CASRLAPSYRANTGELFF
few - TRBJ2-4 TRBV2 TGTGCCAGCAGCCCTACTCCTTTACTTGCCAAAAACATTCAGTACTTC CASSPTPLLAKNIQYF
- TRBD2 TRBJ2-1 TRBV5-5 TGTGCCAGCACGACCTTACCAGGGACTAGCCGAGCCACCTACAATGAGCAGTTCTTC CASTTLPGTSRATYNEQFF
- - TRBJ2-7 TRBV6-4 TGTGCCAGCAGTGACCCAGGTGGGTCCTACGAGCAGTACTTC CASSDPGGSYEQYF
few TRBD1 TRBJ2-1 TRBV6-5 TGTGCCAGCAGTACGGGACAGGAGTACAATGAGCAGTTCTTC CASSTGQEYNEQFF
- - TRBJ1-5 TRBV18 TGTGCCAGCTCACCAGGGCGGGATCCATATAGCAATCAGCCCCAGCATTTT CASSPGRDPYSNQPQHF
once TRBD2 TRBJ2-7 TRBV7-6 TGTGCCAGCAGCTTAGCCGGGGGAGCGGGGACCTACTACGAGCAGTACTTC CASSLAGGAGTYYEQYF
- - TRBJ2-3 TRBV19 TGTGCCAGTACCCAGCAGTTTAGCACAGATACGCAGTATTTT CASTQQFSTDTQYF
- - TRBJ1-4 TRBV4-2 TGTGCCAGCTCTGTATCCGGGGAAAAACTGTTTTTT CASSVSGEKLFF
- TRBD2 TRBJ2-1 TRBV6-1 TGTGCCAGCAGTGAACGGGGGGGGAACTACAATGAGCAGTTCTTC CASSERGGNYNEQFF
- - TRBJ2-3 TRBV5-1 TGCGCCAGCAGAGGGATGTCTAGCCCTAGCACAGATACGCAGTATTTT CASRGMSSPSTDTQYF
- - TRBJ1-2 TRBV25-1 TGTGCCAGCAGGGCGCCGGGGGGGGCCTATGGCTACACCTTC CASRAPGGAYGYTF
- TRBD2 TRBJ2-7 TRBV7-2 TGTGCCAGCAGCCGGCTAGCGGGACGGGGCGAGCAGTACTTC CASSRLAGRGEQYF
- TRBD2 TRBJ2-1 TRBV30 TGTGCCTGGGGAACGGGACTAGCGGGGGGTTACAATGAGCAGTTCTTC CAWGTGLAGGYNEQFF
- TRBD1 TRBJ2-7 TRBV2 TGTGCCAGCGGGGACAGGGGGGTCCACGAGCAGTACTTC CASGDRGVHEQYF
- - TRBJ2-5 TRBV30 TGTGCCTGGAGTGTGATTGGGCGGGCGTCAAGGAGTGGGACCCAGTACTTC CAWSVIGRASRSGTQYF
- - TRBJ1-1 TRBV7-8 TGTGCCAGCGGACAGAATCCGAACACTGAAGCTTTCTTT CASGQNPNTEAFF
- - TRBJ2-4 TRBV19 TGTGCCAGTAGTATGGCCCGAATTCAGTACTTC CASSMARIQYF
- - TRBJ2-1 TRBV5-6 TGTGCCAGCAGCTTGAGGGAACAGGGACGTCGCTCCTACAATGAGCAGTTCTTC CASSLREQGRRSYNEQFF
- TRBD2 TRBJ2-1 TRBV9 TGTGCCAGCAGCGTACACCTTAGACCGGGACTAGCGGACCACAATGAGCAGTTCTTC CASSVHLRPGLADHNEQFF
few - TRBJ1-4 TRBV20-1 TGCAGTGCTAGTCACGAAAATGAAAAACTGTTTTTT CSASHENEKLFF